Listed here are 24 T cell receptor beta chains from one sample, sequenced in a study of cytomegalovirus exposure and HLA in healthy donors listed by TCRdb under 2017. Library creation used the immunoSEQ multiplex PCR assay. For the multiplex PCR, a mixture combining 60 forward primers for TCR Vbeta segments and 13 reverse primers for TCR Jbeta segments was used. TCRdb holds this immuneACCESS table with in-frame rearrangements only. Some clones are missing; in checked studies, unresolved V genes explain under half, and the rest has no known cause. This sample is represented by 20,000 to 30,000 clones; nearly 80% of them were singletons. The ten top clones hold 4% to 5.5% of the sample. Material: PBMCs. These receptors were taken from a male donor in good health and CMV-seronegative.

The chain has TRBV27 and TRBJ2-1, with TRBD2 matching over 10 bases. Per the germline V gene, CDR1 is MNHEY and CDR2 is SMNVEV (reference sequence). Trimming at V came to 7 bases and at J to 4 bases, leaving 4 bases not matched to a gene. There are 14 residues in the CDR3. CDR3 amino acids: CASTGTSAYNEQFF. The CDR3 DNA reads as TGTGCCAGCACCGGGACTAGCGCATACAATGAGCAGTTCTTC.

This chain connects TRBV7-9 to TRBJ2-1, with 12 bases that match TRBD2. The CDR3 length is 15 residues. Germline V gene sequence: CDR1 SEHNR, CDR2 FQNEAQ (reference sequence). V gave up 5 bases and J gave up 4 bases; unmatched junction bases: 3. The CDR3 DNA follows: TGTGCCAGCAGCGCTAGCGGGGGGGCTTACAATGAGCAGTTCTTC. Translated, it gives CASSASGGAYNEQFF.

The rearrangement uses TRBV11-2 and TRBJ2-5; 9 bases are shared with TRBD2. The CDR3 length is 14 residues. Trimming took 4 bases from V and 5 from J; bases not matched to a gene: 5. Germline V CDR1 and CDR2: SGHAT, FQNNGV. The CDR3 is CASSSGLAWETQYF. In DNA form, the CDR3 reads TGTGCCAGCAGCTCGGGACTAGCATGGGAGACCCAGTACTTC.

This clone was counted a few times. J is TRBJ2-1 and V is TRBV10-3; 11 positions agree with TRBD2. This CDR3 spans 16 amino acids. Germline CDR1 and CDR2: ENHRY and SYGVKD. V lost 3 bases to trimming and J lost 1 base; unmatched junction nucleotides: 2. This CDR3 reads CAISDSSGRSYNEQFF. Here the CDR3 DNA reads TGTGCCATCAGTGACTCTAGCGGGAGGTCCTACAATGAGCAGTTCTTC.

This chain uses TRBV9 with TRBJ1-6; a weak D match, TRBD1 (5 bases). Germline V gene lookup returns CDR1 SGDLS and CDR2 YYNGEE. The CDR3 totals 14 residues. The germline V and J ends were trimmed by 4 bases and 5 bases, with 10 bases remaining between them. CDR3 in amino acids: CASSSRGDNSPLHF. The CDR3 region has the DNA TGTGCCAGCAGCTCGCGGGGGGATAATTCACCCCTCCACTTT.

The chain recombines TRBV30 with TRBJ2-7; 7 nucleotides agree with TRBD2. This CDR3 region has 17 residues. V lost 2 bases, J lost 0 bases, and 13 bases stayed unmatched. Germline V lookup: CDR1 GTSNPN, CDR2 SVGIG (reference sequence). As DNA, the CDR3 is TGTGCCTGGAGTCCATACCACGGCGGGGGTAGCTCCTACGAGCAGTACTTC. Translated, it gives CAWSPYHGGGSSYEQYF.

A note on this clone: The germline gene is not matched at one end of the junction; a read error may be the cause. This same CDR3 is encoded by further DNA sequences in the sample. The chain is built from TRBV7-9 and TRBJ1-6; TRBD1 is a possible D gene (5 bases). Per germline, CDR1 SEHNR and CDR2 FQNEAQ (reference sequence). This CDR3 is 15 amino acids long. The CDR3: CASSLDIGVNSPLHF. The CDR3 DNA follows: TGTGCTAGCAGCTTAGATATAGGGGTGAATTCACCCCTCCACTTT.

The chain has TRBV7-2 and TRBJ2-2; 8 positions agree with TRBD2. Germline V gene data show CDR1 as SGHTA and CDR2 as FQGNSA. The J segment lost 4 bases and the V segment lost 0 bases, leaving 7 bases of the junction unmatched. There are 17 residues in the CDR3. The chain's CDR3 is CASSLARTSLGTGELFF. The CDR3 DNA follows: TGTGCCAGCAGCTTAGCCCGGACTAGCTTAGGCACCGGGGAGCTGTTTTTT.

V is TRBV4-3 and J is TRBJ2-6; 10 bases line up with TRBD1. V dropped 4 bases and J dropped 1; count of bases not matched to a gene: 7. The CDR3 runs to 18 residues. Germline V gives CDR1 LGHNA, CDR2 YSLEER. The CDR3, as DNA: TGCGCCAGCAGCCTATTGGGGGACAGGGGTTCTGGGGCCAACGTCCTGACTTTC. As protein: CASSLLGDRGSGANVLTF.

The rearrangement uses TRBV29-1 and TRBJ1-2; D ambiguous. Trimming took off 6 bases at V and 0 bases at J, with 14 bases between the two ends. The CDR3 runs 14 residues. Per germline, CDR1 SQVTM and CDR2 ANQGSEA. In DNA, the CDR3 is TGCAGCGTCCGAACTCCTACGACTAACTATGGCTACACCTTC. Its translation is CSVRTPTTNYGYTF.

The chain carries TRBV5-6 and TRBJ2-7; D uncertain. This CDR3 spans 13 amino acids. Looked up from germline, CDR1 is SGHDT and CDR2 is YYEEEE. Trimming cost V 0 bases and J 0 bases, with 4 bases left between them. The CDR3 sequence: CASSLVNSYEQYF. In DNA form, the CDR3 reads TGTGCCAGCAGCTTGGTCAACTCCTACGAGCAGTACTTC.

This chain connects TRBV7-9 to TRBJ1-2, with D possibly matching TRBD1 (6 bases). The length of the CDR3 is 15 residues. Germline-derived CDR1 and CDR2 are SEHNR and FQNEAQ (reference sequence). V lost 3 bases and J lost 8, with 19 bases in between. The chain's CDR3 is CASSFLERRTGGYTF. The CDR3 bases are TGTGCCAGCAGCTTCCTCGAGAGGAGAACAGGGGGCTACACCTTC.

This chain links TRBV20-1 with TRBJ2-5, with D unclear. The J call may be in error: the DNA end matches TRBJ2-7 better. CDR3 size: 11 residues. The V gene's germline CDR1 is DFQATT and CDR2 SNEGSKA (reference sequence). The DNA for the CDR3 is TGCAGTGCTAGGGTGAACTACGAGCAGTACTTC. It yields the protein CSARVNYEQYF.

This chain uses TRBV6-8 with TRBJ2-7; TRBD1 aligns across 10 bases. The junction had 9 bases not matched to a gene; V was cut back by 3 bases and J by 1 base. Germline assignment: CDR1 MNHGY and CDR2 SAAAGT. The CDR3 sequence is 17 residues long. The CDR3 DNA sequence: TGTGCCAGCAGTTATTGGGGCGGGACAGGGGTATCCTACGAGCAGTACTTC. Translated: CASSYWGGTGVSYEQYF.

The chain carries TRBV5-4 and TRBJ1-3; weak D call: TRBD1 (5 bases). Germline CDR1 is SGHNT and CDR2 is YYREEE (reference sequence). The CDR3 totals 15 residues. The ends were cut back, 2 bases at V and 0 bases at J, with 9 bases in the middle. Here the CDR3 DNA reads TGTGCCAGCAGCTTACCAGGGAACTCTGGAAACACCATATATTTT. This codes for CASSLPGNSGNTIYF.

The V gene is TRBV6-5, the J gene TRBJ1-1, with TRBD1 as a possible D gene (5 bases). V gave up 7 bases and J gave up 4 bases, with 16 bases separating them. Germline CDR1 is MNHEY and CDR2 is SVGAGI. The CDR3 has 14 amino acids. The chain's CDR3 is CASTSNQGSTEAFF. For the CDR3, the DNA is TGTGCCAGCACCAGTAACCAGGGATCCACTGAAGCTTTCTTT.

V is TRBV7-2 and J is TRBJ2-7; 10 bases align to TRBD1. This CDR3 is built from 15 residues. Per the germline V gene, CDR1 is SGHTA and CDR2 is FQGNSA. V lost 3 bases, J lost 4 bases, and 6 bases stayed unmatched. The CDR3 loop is CASSFLGTGAYEQYF. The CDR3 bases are TGTGCCAGCAGCTTCCTCGGGACAGGGGCATACGAGCAGTACTTC.

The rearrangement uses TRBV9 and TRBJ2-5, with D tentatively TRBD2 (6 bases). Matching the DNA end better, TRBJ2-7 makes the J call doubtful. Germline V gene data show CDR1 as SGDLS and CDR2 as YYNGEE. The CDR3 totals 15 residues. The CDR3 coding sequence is TGTGCCAGCAGCGTGGGAGGCGACGGTTCCTACGAGCAGTACTTC. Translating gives CASSVGGDGSYEQYF.

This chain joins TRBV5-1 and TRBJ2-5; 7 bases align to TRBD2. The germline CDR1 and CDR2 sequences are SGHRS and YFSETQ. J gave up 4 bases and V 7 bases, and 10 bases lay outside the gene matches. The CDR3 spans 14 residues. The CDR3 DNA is TGCGCCAGCGGAGGGAGGGGCGAGGGAGAGACCCAGTACTTC. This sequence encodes CASGGRGEGETQYF.

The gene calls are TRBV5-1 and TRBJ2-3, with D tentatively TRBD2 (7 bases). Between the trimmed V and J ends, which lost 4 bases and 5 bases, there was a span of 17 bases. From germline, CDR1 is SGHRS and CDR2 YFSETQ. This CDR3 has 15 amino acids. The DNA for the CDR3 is TGCGCCAGCAGCCCGACTGGGGGGGCGGGAGATACGCAGTATTTT. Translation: CASSPTGGAGDTQYF.

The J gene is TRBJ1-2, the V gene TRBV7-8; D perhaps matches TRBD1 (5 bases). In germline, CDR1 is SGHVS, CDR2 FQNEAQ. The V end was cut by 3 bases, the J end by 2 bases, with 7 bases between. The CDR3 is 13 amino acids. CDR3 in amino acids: CASSFRENYGYTF. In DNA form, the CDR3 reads TGTGCCAGCAGCTTCAGGGAAAACTATGGCTACACCTTC.

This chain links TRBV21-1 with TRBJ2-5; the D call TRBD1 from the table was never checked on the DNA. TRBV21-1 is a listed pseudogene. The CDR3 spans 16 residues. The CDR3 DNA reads TGTGCCAGCAGCACGCCGGACAGGGGGCTGGGGGAGACCCAGTACTTC. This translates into CASSTPDRGLGETQYF.

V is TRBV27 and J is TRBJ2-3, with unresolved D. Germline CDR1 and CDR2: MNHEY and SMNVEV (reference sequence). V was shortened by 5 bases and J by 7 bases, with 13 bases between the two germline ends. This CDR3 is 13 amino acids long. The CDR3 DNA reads TGTGCCAGCAGTAACGGGTGGAAATATACGCAGTATTTT. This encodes CASSNGWKYTQYF.

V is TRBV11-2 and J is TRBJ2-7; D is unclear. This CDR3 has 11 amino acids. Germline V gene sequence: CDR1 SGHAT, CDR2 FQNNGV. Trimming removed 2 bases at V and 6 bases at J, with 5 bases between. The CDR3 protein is CASSLPSEQYF. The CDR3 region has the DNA TGTGCCAGCAGCTTACCGAGCGAGCAGTACTTC. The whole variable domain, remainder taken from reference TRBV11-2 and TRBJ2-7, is EAGVAQSPRYKIIEKRQSVAFWCNPISGHATLYWYQQILGQGPKLLIQFQNNGVVDDSQLPKDRFSAERLKGVDSTLKIQPAKLEDSAVYLCASSLPSEQYFGPGTRLTVT.